This T cell receptor beta chain was identified in a study of blood T cells in healthy people across ages. V was trimmed by 3 bases and J by 3 bases, leaving 11 bases between them. This CDR3 spans 14 amino acids. Germline loops: CDR1 KGHSH, CDR2 LQKENI. This clonotype was seen only a few times. Through a sample-barcoded 5' primer and a J-beta primer mix, a second PCR was run for roughly 7 to 11 cycles. Using its own MiXCR run on the 5' RACE reads, TCRdb lists one record per CDR3 protein. The sample gives about 780,000 distinct CDR3 sequences, roughly 46% of which show up once; over 15% is in the top ten.

The clonotype originates from a man aged 80 or over in good health. The rearrangement links TRBV18 to TRBJ1-2, with D unresolved. The sequenced material came from blood. The CDR3 DNA sequence: TGTGCCAGCTCACCCGGTGACTCGTACTATGGCTACACCTTC. Translation gives CASSPGDSYYGYTF.